Detailed here is one T cell receptor (beta chain). This sample was taken from a study of blood T cell repertoires in COVID-19. Study context: COVID-19 samples from acute and convalescent phases originated in the United States, Italy and Spain.

Germline lookup yields CDR1 MNHEY and CDR2 SVGAGI. The CDR3 extends over 16 amino acids. With V trimmed by 1 base and J by 0 bases, 3 bases remained unmatched. Sequencing used immunoSEQ multiplex PCR; TCRdb keeps in-frame clones, though not all of them. Of 120,000 to 150,000 clones detected, over 75% appear once; the ten largest clones hold more than 3%. The receptor's source is a man aged 45-65 years in a cohort exposed to, infected with or recovered from COVID-19 (not recorded which). The rearrangement uses TRBV6-5 and TRBJ2-1; 7 bases match TRBD2. The sample taken for sequencing was PBMCs or T cells enriched from blood (not recorded which). The CDR3 DNA reads TGTGCCAGCAGTTACTACGGCGGGAGCTCCTACAATGAGCAGTTCTTC. Residues: CASSYYGGSSYNEQFF.